This TCR beta chain is drawn from a study of vaccination effects on CD4 cells after COVID-19. As for the study in general: Participants received two doses of either the BNT162b2 or mRNA-1273 vaccine.

Overall study findings and caveats: Researchers reported few convalescent patients and no early post-infection timepoints in the study.

The repertoire was sequenced with immunoSEQ multiplex PCR; TCRdb's copy has only in-frame clones and lacks some. The top ten clones hold about 3.2% of a sample with approximately 74,000 clones, 60% to 75% of them seen once. The V gene end was trimmed by 5 bases and the J gene end by 5 bases; junction bases not matched to a gene: 2. CDR3 length: 14 amino acids. CDR1 is LGHDT and CDR2 is YNNKEL in the germline V gene (reference sequence). Regarding this clone: Its antigen is undetermined.

Viral peptide pools were used in the ViraFEST assay to expand antigen-specific CD4+ T cells, and sequencing came afterward. When nine to ten days of culture had elapsed, CD4+ T cells were isolated. Negative nucleocapsid antibody tests before and after vaccination confirmed no previous SARS-CoV-2 infection. Wells containing approximately 2 million PBMC each were cultured with approximately 10 IU/ml IL-2 and approximately 10 ug/ml peptides. Half of the medium was exchanged for IL-2 medium on both days 3 and 7. The genes are TRBV3-1 (or the pseudogene TRBV3-2) and TRBJ2-2; TRBD2 agrees at 10 bases. The receptor was isolated from a human donor who received a COVID-19 vaccine. The source was CD4+ T cells from PBMCs cultured with HCoV-NL63 spike peptides, collected before COVID-19 vaccination. In DNA, the CDR3 is TGTGCCAGCAGCAGACTAGCGGGTACCGGGGAGCTGTTTTTT. Its translation: CASSRLAGTGELFF.